One and the same sample provided the 15 T cell receptor beta chains below, sequenced in a study of read filtering for tumor transcriptome and immune sequencing. From approximately 430 ng of RNA, a library with molecular barcoded alpha/delta and beta/gamma adaptors was made. From the reads, TCRdb called clonotypes with MiXCR, one entry per CDR3 protein. The sample includes tens of thousands of distinct CDR3 sequences, roughly an eighth of them seen just once. Sample: a population of CD138-negative cells sorted from bone marrow. Every receptor here comes from a donor at least 40 years old with multiple myeloma.

There are many counts of this clonotype. The chain has TRBV19 and TRBJ2-2, with 10 nucleotides matching TRBD1. This CDR3 is built from 14 residues. With 5 bases clipped from V and 6 bases from J, the junction kept 3 bases outside the gene matches. The germline V gene has CDR1 LNHDA and CDR2 SQIVND (reference sequence). CDR3: CASSEGQGPGELFF. For the CDR3, the DNA is TGTGCCAGTAGTGAGGGACAGGGGCCCGGGGAGCTGTTTTTT.

V gene TRBV12-3 or TRBV12-4 combines with J gene TRBJ1-4; unclear D gene. Trimming shortened V by 6 bases and J by 7 bases, and 12 bases separated the two germline ends. CDR3 size: 13 residues. CDR3: CASSLYRGEKLFF. The CDR3 bases are TGTGCCAGCAGCCTCTACCGGGGTGAAAAACTGTTTTTT.

Ten or more counts support this clonotype. V and J are TRBV7-3 and TRBJ2-1; TRBD1 aligns across 9 bases. This CDR3 is 14 amino acids long. V trimming: 4 bases; J trimming: 7 bases; junction bases outside the gene matches: 5. Per the germline V gene, CDR1 is SGHTA and CDR2 is FQGTGA. The CDR3: CASSWGQGTNEQFF. The CDR3 coding sequence is TGTGCCAGCAGCTGGGGACAGGGAACGAATGAGCAGTTCTTC.

On this clonotype itself: This could be a read error, since a much larger clone is one nucleotide away. V and J are TRBV11-3 and TRBJ2-5; 7 bases line up with TRBD1. Germline loops: CDR1 SGHNT, CDR2 YENEEA. There are 13 residues in the CDR3. The CDR3 DNA is TGTGCCAGCAGCCACAGGGGTAGGGAGACCCGGTACTTC. Its protein product is CASSHRGRETRYF. The complete variable domain, with remaining parts taken from reference TRBV11-3 and TRBJ2-5, reads EAGVVQSPRYKIIEKKQPVAFWCNPISGHNTLYWYLQNLGQGPELLIRYENEEAVDDSQLPKDRFSAERLKGVDSTLKIQPAELGDSAVYLCASSHRGRETRYFGPGTRLLVL.

This clonotype was observed many times. The chain joins TRBV27 to TRBJ2-7; D may correspond to TRBD1 or TRBD2 (5 bases each). The germline V gene has CDR1 MNHEY and CDR2 SMNVEV (reference sequence). The CDR3 sequence is 13 residues long. V gave up 4 bases and J gave up 7 bases, with 14 bases separating them. CDR3 bases: TGTGCCAGCAGTTGGGGGATTGGAGGAGAGCAGTACTTC. This translates into CASSWGIGGEQYF.

At least ten counts were recorded for this clonotype. The chain joins TRBV9 to TRBJ2-2; no clear D gene. Looked up from germline, CDR1 is SGDLS and CDR2 is YYNGEE. There are 13 residues in the CDR3. Trimming removed 3 bases from V and 5 bases from J, with 8 bases in between. The CDR3 protein is CASSARPTGELFF. The CDR3 DNA reads as TGTGCCAGCAGCGCACGACCTACCGGGGAGCTGTTTTTT.

This clonotype occurred many times. The gene calls are TRBV19 and TRBJ2-1; 9 positions match TRBD2. The length of the CDR3 is 13 residues. Looked up from germline, CDR1 is LNHDA and CDR2 is SQIVND (reference sequence). J gave up 6 bases and V 8 bases, and 5 bases lay outside the gene matches. The CDR3 loop reads CASHLSGGNEQFF. Written as DNA, the CDR3 is TGTGCCAGTCATCTTAGCGGGGGCAATGAGCAGTTCTTC.

This chain uses TRBV5-1 with TRBJ1-2; 8 nucleotides match TRBD1. The CDR3 sequence is 14 residues long. Germline-derived CDR1 and CDR2 are SGHRS and YFSETQ. J gave up 8 bases and V 2 bases, and 8 bases lay outside the gene matches. For the CDR3, the DNA is TGCGCCAGCAGCTTTGGACAGGGTTTAGGAGGCTACACCTTC. It codes for CASSFGQGLGGYTF.

To note about this clonotype: A much bigger clone sits one base away, suggesting this may be a read error. The V and J genes are TRBV29-1 and TRBJ1-2; no firm D call. Germline-derived CDR1 and CDR2 are SQVTM and ANQGSEA. The V end lost 4 bases, the J end lost 0 bases, and 9 bases lay between the germline ends. The CDR3 contains 13 residues. CDR3 bases: TGCAGCGTTGGGCCAAGAGCTAACTATGGCTACACCTTC. Encoded protein: CSVGPRANYGYTF.

This clonotype was detected only a few times. Being one base from a much bigger clone, this may be a read error. This CDR3 is CASGSSGPNTGELFF. DNA for the CDR3: TGCGCCAGCGGCTCTAGCGGGCCGAACACCGGGGAGCTGTTTTTT. This chain connects TRBV5-1 to TRBJ2-2; 8 bases fit TRBD2. V was pared by 7 bases and J by 0 bases, with 5 bases of the junction left unmatched. The CDR3 is 15 amino acids. CDR1 and CDR2 (germline): SGHRS, YFSETQ.

Turning to this clonotype: It may be a read error: a sequence one base away is much more abundant. J is TRBJ2-7 and V is TRBV10-3; no clear D. The CDR3 has 11 residues. Germline assignment: CDR1 ENHRY and CDR2 SYGVKD. The CDR3 DNA sequence: TGTGCCATCGGTGAGGCCTTGGACCAGTACTTC. It codes for CAIGEALDQYF.

This clonotype was seen ten or more times. The chain recombines TRBV20-1 with TRBJ2-1, with D perhaps matching TRBD2 (6 bases). This CDR3 has 13 amino acids. Germline values: CDR1 DFQATT, CDR2 SNEGSKA (reference sequence). V was cut by 2 bases and J by 4 bases, with 9 bases left in between. In DNA form, the CDR3 reads TGCAGTGCTAGACGGGACTTATACAATGAGCAGTTCTTC. Its translation is CSARRDLYNEQFF.

Remarks on this clonotype: The conserved phenylalanine or tryptophan normally closing the CDR3 is absent here, so this likely arose from a read error. The DNA is left out, because the CDR3 cannot be placed on it with certainty; the CDR3 is given as TCRdb lists it. This chain uses TRBV23-1 with TRBJ2-3. TRBV23-1 is recorded as an ORF, its role being uncertain. Both ends counted, the CDR3 spans 10 residues. This CDR3 reads CASSQLVELA.

This clonotype appeared many times. V and J are TRBV20-1 and TRBJ2-1, with a weak D call TRBD1 (6 bases). Trimming pared 7 bases from V and 3 bases from J, leaving 19 bases between. There are 15 residues in the CDR3. CDR1 and CDR2 (germline): DFQATT, SNEGSKA (reference sequence). The CDR3 coding sequence is TGCAGTGTAAGAGTAGCTGGGGGCATCTACAATGAGCAGTTCTTC. Its translation: CSVRVAGGIYNEQFF.

This clonotype appeared many times. The chain couples TRBV12-5 to TRBJ1-5; TRBD1 might be the D (5 bases). Germline lookup yields CDR1 LGHNT and CDR2 FRNRAP. The CDR3 runs 15 residues. The V gene lost 6 bases and the J gene lost 3 bases, with 15 bases spanning the gap. Written as DNA, the CDR3 is TGTGCTAGTGGACCTGACAGATCATCCAATCAGCCCCAGCATTTT. Its translation: CASGPDRSSNQPQHF.